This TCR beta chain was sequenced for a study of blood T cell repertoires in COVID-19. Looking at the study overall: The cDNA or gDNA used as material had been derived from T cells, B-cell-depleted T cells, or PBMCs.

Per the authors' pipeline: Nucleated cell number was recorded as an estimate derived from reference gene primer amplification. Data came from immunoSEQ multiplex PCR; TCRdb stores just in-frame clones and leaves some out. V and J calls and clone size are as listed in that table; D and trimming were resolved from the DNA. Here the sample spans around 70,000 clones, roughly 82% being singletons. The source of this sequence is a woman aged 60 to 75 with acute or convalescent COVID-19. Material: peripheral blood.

The CDR3 DNA is TGTGCCAGCAGCTCGGGAACCTATGGCTACACCTTC. Protein: CASSSGTYGYTF. This chain links TRBV13 with TRBJ1-2; no clear D gene. Trimming stripped 4 bases from V and 4 bases from J, with 7 bases between. Germline assignment: CDR1 PRHDT and CDR2 FYEKMQ (reference sequence). The CDR3 length is 12 residues.